The 25 T cell receptor beta chains in this list originate from one sample, sequenced in a study of beta chain features in type 1 diabetes. Of the isolated RNA, all was reverse transcribed, and so the sequenced material was expressed TCRB transcripts. Measured with immunoSEQ multiplex PCR; TCRdb has only the in-frame clones, and not every one. This sample has about 360,000 clones, with around 13% found just once. The sequenced sample was naive CD4+ T cells from blood. These receptors originate from a man aged 18-30 years in good health.

V and J are TRBV14 and TRBJ1-1; 7 bases are shared with TRBD1. V gave up 1 base and J gave up 3 bases; unmatched junction bases: 5. The CDR3 is 15 residues long. Germline V gene lookup returns CDR1 SGHDN and CDR2 FVKESK. For the CDR3, the DNA is TGTGCCAGCAGCCAAGCCCCGACAGGGTACACTGAAGCTTTCTTT. Protein: CASSQAPTGYTEAFF.

The table lists this clone with a few counts. The V gene is TRBV19, the J gene TRBJ2-1, with TRBD1 matching over 8 bases. The CDR3 contains 15 residues. Germline V CDR1 and CDR2: LNHDA, SQIVND (reference sequence). Trimming cost V 5 bases and J 2 bases; bases outside gene matches: 5. The CDR3 here is CASSLGQGAYNEQFF. The CDR3 nucleotides read TGTGCCAGTAGTCTTGGACAGGGAGCCTACAATGAGCAGTTCTTC.

The V gene is TRBV18, the J gene TRBJ2-7; 9 bases are shared with TRBD1. The germline V gene has CDR1 KGHSH and CDR2 LQKENI. CDR3 size: 15 residues. The J segment lost 5 bases and the V segment lost 3 bases, leaving 8 bases of the junction unmatched. CDR3 sequence reads: CASSPNRGQIDEQYF. DNA of the CDR3: TGTGCCAGCTCACCCAACAGGGGGCAAATCGACGAGCAGTACTTC.

V gene TRBV4-3 combines with J gene TRBJ2-5; possibly TRBD2 for D (6 bases). CDR1 and CDR2 from the germline V gene are LGHNA and YSLEER. The ends were cut back, 2 bases at V and 3 bases at J, with 13 bases in the middle. This CDR3 spans 15 amino acids. The CDR3 region is CASSQNPGGEETQYF. The CDR3, as DNA: TGCGCCAGCAGCCAAAACCCCGGAGGGGAAGAGACCCAGTACTTC.

This clone was counted a few times. The chain combines TRBV4-3 with TRBJ2-7; 10 positions match TRBD1. CDR1 and CDR2 (germline): LGHNA, YSLEER. The CDR3 runs to 15 residues. Losses at the gene ends were 1 base for V and 3 bases for J; bases not matched to a gene: 3. The CDR3 sequence is CASSQVGTGDYEQYF. The DNA of the CDR3 is TGCGCCAGCAGCCAAGTAGGGACAGGGGACTACGAGCAGTACTTC.

This chain links TRBV28 with TRBJ2-7, with 8 bases lining up with TRBD1. This CDR3 is 15 amino acids long. V was pared by 2 bases and J by 3 bases, with 6 bases of the junction left unmatched. Per the germline V gene, CDR1 is MDHEN and CDR2 is SYDVKM. CDR3: CASSLPGQAGYEQYF. In nucleotides, the CDR3 is TGTGCCAGCAGTTTACCGGGACAGGCGGGCTACGAGCAGTACTTC.

V and J are TRBV30 and TRBJ1-3; D not certain. CDR3 length: 12 residues. The V gene's germline CDR1 is GTSNPN and CDR2 SVGIG (reference sequence). The V end lost 5 bases, the J end lost 4 bases, and 9 bases lay between the germline ends. The CDR3 nucleotides are TGTGCCTGGGATTACTCAGGAAACACCATATATTTT. Translating it yields CAWDYSGNTIYF.

The chain links TRBV28 to TRBJ2-3; 12 bases align to TRBD2. CDR3 length: 18 amino acids. From germline, CDR1 is MDHEN and CDR2 SYDVKM. Trimming removed 3 bases from V and 2 bases from J; junction bases left unmatched: 9. The CDR3 region is CASSFLGTSGGHTDTQYF. In DNA form, the CDR3 reads TGTGCCAGCAGTTTTCTCGGTACTAGCGGGGGGCACACAGATACGCAGTATTTT. The whole variable domain, remainder taken from reference TRBV28 and TRBJ2-3, is DVKVTQSSRYLVKRTGEKVFLECVQDMDHENMFWYRQDPGLGLRLIYFSYDVKMKEKGDIPEGYSVSREKKERFSLILESASTNQTSMYLCASSFLGTSGGHTDTQYFGPGTRLTVL.

This chain uses TRBV15 with TRBJ2-7; tentative D call: TRBD1 (6 bases). The V end was cut by 3 bases, the J end by 6 bases, with 18 bases between. The CDR3 totals 15 residues. Germline-derived CDR1 and CDR2 are LNHNV and YYDKDF (reference sequence). In DNA, the CDR3 is TGTGCCACCAGCAGGGTCAGGGGAAGGTTGGGCGAGCAGTACTTC. This translates into CATSRVRGRLGEQYF. Supplemented by reference TRBV15 and TRBJ2-7, the full variable domain reads DAMVIQNPRYQVTQFGKPVTLSCSQTLNHNVMYWYQQKSSQAPKLLFHYYDKDFNNEADTPDNFQSRRPNTSFCFLDIRSPGLGDTAMYLCATSRVRGRLGEQYFGPGTRLTVT.

The J gene is TRBJ2-3, the V gene TRBV9, with 8 bases fitting TRBD2. Germline CDR1 and CDR2: SGDLS and YYNGEE. J was trimmed by 4 bases and V by 7 bases; bases with no gene match: 14. The CDR3 is made up of 16 amino acids. In DNA form, the CDR3 reads TGTGCCAGCGCCGTTACCGGGGGGGGCCGACCAGATACGCAGTATTTT. This sequence encodes CASAVTGGGRPDTQYF.

The V gene is TRBV19, the J gene TRBJ2-2; possible D gene TRBD2, 5 bases. Germline V gene sequence: CDR1 LNHDA, CDR2 SQIVND (reference sequence). This CDR3 comprises 15 residues. V was pared by 7 bases and J by 1 base, with 13 bases between. CDR3 DNA: TGTGCCAGTAAGCTAGGTAGCGAGAACACCGGGGAGCTGTTTTTT. Its protein product is CASKLGSENTGELFF.

This clone was seen more than once but under ten times. The chain combines TRBV6-1 with TRBJ1-1; perhaps TRBD1 as D (5 bases). V was pared by 6 bases and J by 2 bases, with 10 bases between. CDR3 size: 13 residues. Germline CDR1 is MNHNS and CDR2 is SASEGT. The CDR3, as DNA: TGTGCCAGCAGGCGGGGGGTCAACACTGAAGCTTTCTTT. It encodes CASRRGVNTEAFF.

The chain links TRBV6-1 to TRBJ2-7; 12 bases agree with TRBD1. The CDR3 is 13 amino acids. The ends lost 8 bases at V and 3 bases at J; junction bases unmatched: 2. Germline V lookup: CDR1 MNHNS, CDR2 SASEGT. CDR3 in amino acids: CASGDRGLYEQYF. The CDR3 DNA is TGTGCCAGCGGGGACAGGGGGCTCTACGAGCAGTACTTC.

This clone has a handful of counts. The chain couples TRBV6-5 to TRBJ2-7, with a tentative D call TRBD1 (6 bases). V lost 2 bases to trimming and J lost 4 bases, with 12 bases between them. This CDR3 has 14 residues. Germline lookup yields CDR1 MNHEY and CDR2 SVGAGI. CDR3: CASSYADSGYEQYF. The CDR3 DNA is TGTGCCAGCAGTTACGCGGACAGCGGATACGAGCAGTACTTC.

This clone was detected a few times. This chain connects TRBV28 to TRBJ1-1; D is uncertain. This CDR3 contains 14 residues. Germline values: CDR1 MDHEN, CDR2 SYDVKM. V was cut by 5 bases and J by 2 bases, with 12 bases left in between. CDR3 coding DNA: TGTGCCAGCAGTATGTGGCAAGTAAACACTGAAGCTTTCTTT. Encoded protein: CASSMWQVNTEAFF.

The table lists this clone with a few counts. This CDR3 reads CSVEGLGETQYF. The CDR3 nucleotides are TGCAGCGTTGAGGGACTAGGAGAGACCCAGTACTTC. The chain is built from TRBV29-1 and TRBJ2-5; TRBD2 agrees at 8 bases. This CDR3 has 12 residues. Germline assignment: CDR1 SQVTM and CDR2 ANQGSEA. With 3 bases clipped from V and 4 bases from J, the junction kept 1 base outside the gene matches. Variable domain in full (rest from reference TRBV29-1 and TRBJ2-5): SAVISQKPSRDICQRGTSLTIQCQVDSQVTMMFWYRQQPGQSLTLIATANQGSEATYESGFVIDKFPISRPNLTFSTLTVSNMSPEDSSIYLCSVEGLGETQYFGPGTRLLVL.

As for this clone: At one boundary the junction diverges from the germline segment, which might be a read error. The chain joins TRBV7-9 to TRBJ2-7; tentatively, D is TRBD2 (5 bases). This CDR3 is built from 12 residues. The V gene's germline CDR1 is SEHNR and CDR2 FQNEAQ (reference sequence). The CDR3 sequence: CASRPEGPGIQF. In DNA, the CDR3 is TGTGCCAGCAGGCCCGAAGGGCCGGGAATCCAGTTC.

The rearrangement links TRBV9 to TRBJ2-6; D unresolved. The CDR3 sequence is 15 residues long. The V and J ends lost 3 bases and 1 base respectively, with 8 bases between them. Germline V gene sequence: CDR1 SGDLS, CDR2 YYNGEE. The CDR3 nucleotides read TGTGCCAGCAGCGCAGGTTTATCTGGGGCCAACGTCCTGACTTTC. Translating it yields CASSAGLSGANVLTF.

With regard to this clone: An end of the junction does not agree with germline; a read error may underlie this. Other DNA sequences in the same sample also yield this CDR3. The gene calls are TRBV4-1 and TRBJ2-1; 8 bases line up with TRBD1. CDR3 size: 16 residues. Germline assignment: CDR1 MGHRA and CDR2 YSYEKL. The CDR3 region has the DNA TGCGCTAGCAGCCACTACAGGGGGAGCTCCTACAATGAGCAGTTCTTC. Its protein product is CASSHYRGSSYNEQFF.

J is TRBJ1-5 and V is TRBV30; TRBD1 might be the D (6 bases). The CDR3 is 14 amino acids. The ends were cut back, 8 bases at V and 0 bases at J, with 14 bases in the middle. Germline V lookup: CDR1 GTSNPN, CDR2 SVGIG (reference sequence). As DNA, the CDR3 is TGTGCCATACAGGGCCCAAATAGCAATCAGCCCCAGCATTTT. It encodes CAIQGPNSNQPQHF.

The rearrangement joins TRBV9 to TRBJ2-5; TRBD2 aligns across 8 bases. From germline, CDR1 is SGDLS and CDR2 YYNGEE. The CDR3 is 15 residues long. J was trimmed by 5 bases and V by 3 bases; bases with no gene match: 9. CDR3 in amino acids: CASSGEGLAGETQYF. The CDR3, as DNA: TGTGCCAGCAGCGGGGAAGGACTAGCCGGGGAGACCCAGTACTTC.

The V gene is TRBV30, the J gene TRBJ2-2; D is unclear. The CDR3 loop spans 15 amino acids. V was cut by 0 bases and J by 3 bases, with 11 bases left in between. CDR1 and CDR2 from the germline V gene are GTSNPN and SVGIG (reference sequence). The CDR3 DNA sequence: TGTGCCTGGAGTGTACCACGCTATTACACCGGGGAGCTGTTTTTT. It codes for CAWSVPRYYTGELFF. The variable domain in full, with the rest retrieved from reference TRBV30 and TRBJ2-2, is SQTIHQWPATLVQPVGSPLSLECTVEGTSNPNLYWYRQAAGRGLQLLFYSVGIGQISSEVPQNLSASRPQDRQFILSSKKLLLSDSGFYLCAWSVPRYYTGELFFGEGSRLTVL.

This clone was observed many times. CDR3 nucleotides: TGCAGCGTTCAAACGAGAGATACGCAGTATTTT. Amino acids: CSVQTRDTQYF. This rearrangement joins TRBV29-1 to TRBJ2-3, with D hard to call. Germline assignment: CDR1 SQVTM and CDR2 ANQGSEA. The CDR3 consists of 11 residues. The germline V and J ends were trimmed by 5 bases and 5 bases, with 8 bases remaining between them.

This clone was seen a few times. The chain joins TRBV5-1 to TRBJ2-3; D unclear. With 0 bases removed from V and 1 base from J, the gap between germline ends came to 9 bases. The CDR3 runs to 15 residues. CDR1 is SGHRS, CDR2 YFSETQ, per germline. The CDR3 protein is CASSLEQKGTDTQYF. In nucleotides, the CDR3 is TGCGCCAGCAGCTTGGAACAGAAGGGCACAGATACGCAGTATTTT.

This clone was observed a few times. J is TRBJ2-3 and V is TRBV7-3, with 7 bases that match TRBD1. Trimming cost V 6 bases and J 3 bases; bases outside gene matches: 6. The CDR3 is 14 amino acids. Looked up from germline, CDR1 is SGHTA and CDR2 is FQGTGA. CDR3 sequence: CASRPDRVTDTQYF. Written as DNA, the CDR3 is TGTGCCAGCAGGCCAGACAGGGTGACAGATACGCAGTATTTT.